This T cell receptor (beta chain) was identified during a study of memory CD4+ T cells and cytomegalovirus serostatus. Study outcomes and limitations: The CMV-associated TCR signature appears largely within the CD4+ memory repertoire. CD4+ memory repertoires contained about two fifths of the roughly 160 reported CMV TCRbeta sequences.

The sort gate was single viable CD3+CD4+CD8-CD45RO+ cells for memory CD4+ T cells. Trimming removed 4 bases from V and 0 bases from J, with 12 bases in between. This CDR3 contains 15 residues. The germline V gene encodes CDR1 SEHNR and CDR2 FQNEAQ (reference sequence). Data came from immunoSEQ multiplex PCR; TCRdb stores just in-frame clones and leaves some out. The table includes approximately 88,000 clones, under 90% detected once. A word on this clone: The target antigen is unknown.

The sequence was obtained from an adult in good health and CMV-seropositive. This chain connects TRBV7-9 to TRBJ2-5; D is perhaps TRBD2 (7 bases). Sequencing was performed on memory CD4+ T cells from blood. CDR3 DNA sequence: TGTGCCAGCAGCTCAAGGGGGGGGTACCAAGAGACCCAGTACTTC. Its protein is CASSSRGGYQETQYF.